What follows are 30 T cell receptor beta chains derived from one specimen sequenced in a study of T cell responses to AZD1222 COVID-19 vaccine. The method was immunoSEQ multiplex PCR; TCRdb's version includes in-frame clones alone and lacks a portion of them. Of 120,000 to 150,000 clones in the sample, approximately 86% are singletons; the top ten hold approximately 4.7%. The sequenced sample was peripheral blood, obtained 28 days after the second AZD1222 dose. These receptors originate from an adult who received the AZD1222 COVID-19 vaccine.

The J gene is TRBJ2-4, the V gene TRBV28; 8 nucleotides line up with TRBD2. V lost 6 bases to trimming and J lost 3 bases; unmatched junction nucleotides: 7. The CDR3 runs 15 residues. Per the germline V gene, CDR1 is MDHEN and CDR2 is SYDVKM. CDR3 region: CASSRSTSDKNIQYF. CDR3 in DNA: TGTGCCAGCAGCCGTTCGACTAGCGACAAAAACATTCAGTACTTC. The entire variable domain, with the rest obtained from reference TRBV28 and TRBJ2-4, is as follows: DVKVTQSSRYLVKRTGEKVFLECVQDMDHENMFWYRQDPGLGLRLIYFSYDVKMKEKGDIPEGYSVSREKKERFSLILESASTNQTSMYLCASSRSTSDKNIQYFGAGTRLSVL.

The rearrangement joins TRBV2 to TRBJ1-1; maybe TRBD1 (5 bases). CDR1 SNHLY and CDR2 FYNNEI come from the germline V gene. V was pared by 1 base and J by 2 bases, with 11 bases between. CDR3 length equals 15 residues. The CDR3 DNA reads as TGTGCCAGCAGTGAAGGGATCGGGGGAAACACTGAAGCTTTCTTT. Translating it yields CASSEGIGGNTEAFF.

The chain links TRBV5-4 to TRBJ1-2, with no clear D. Germline V gene sequence: CDR1 SGHNT, CDR2 YYREEE (reference sequence). Trimming shortened V by 3 bases and J by 0 bases, and 9 bases separated the two germline ends. The length of the CDR3 is 14 residues. CDR3 coding DNA: TGTGCCAGCAGCTCTGGACTGTCTAACTATGGCTACACCTTC. It translates to CASSSGLSNYGYTF.

The rearrangement joins TRBV9 to TRBJ2-3; 8 bases align to TRBD2. From germline, CDR1 is SGDLS and CDR2 YYNGEE. The CDR3 extends over 17 amino acids. V trimming: 3 bases; J trimming: 5 bases; junction bases outside the gene matches: 14. The CDR3 DNA sequence: TGTGCCAGCAGCGGCCCTCTCCACGGGGGGGCCGGAGATACGCAGTATTTT. Translating it yields CASSGPLHGGAGDTQYF.

V usage is TRBV3-1 (or the pseudogene TRBV3-2) and J usage is TRBJ2-7; D remains unclear. Germline V lookup: CDR1 LGHDT, CDR2 YNNKEL (reference sequence). The CDR3 loop spans 11 amino acids. V gave up 2 bases and J gave up 7 bases, with 6 bases separating them. The CDR3 spells CASSQRHEQYF. As DNA, the CDR3 is TGTGCCAGCAGCCAAAGGCATGAGCAGTACTTC.

The CDR3 reads CASSMAPYGEGEQETQYF. CDR3 bases: TGTGCCAGTAGTATGGCCCCTTACGGGGAGGGGGAGCAAGAGACCCAGTACTTC. V and J are TRBV19 and TRBJ2-5; a weak D match, TRBD2 (7 bases). Germline assignment: CDR1 LNHDA and CDR2 SQIVND (reference sequence). The CDR3 length is 18 residues. V gave up 3 bases and J gave up 2 bases, with 22 bases separating them.

The V call is TRBV29-1, the J call TRBJ2-6; a possible D gene is TRBD1 (5 bases). The CDR3 spans 14 residues. Trimming cost V 1 base and J 2 bases, with 6 bases left between them. In germline, CDR1 is SQVTM, CDR2 ANQGSEA. CDR3 coding DNA: TGCAGCGTTGAAGGGGGCCCTGGGGCCAACGTCCTGACTTTC. This sequence encodes CSVEGGPGANVLTF.

The chain employs TRBV18 and TRBJ2-4; possibly TRBD1 for D (5 bases). V shed 2 bases and J shed 6 bases, with 11 bases lying between them. CDR1 is KGHSH and CDR2 is LQKENI in the germline V gene. The CDR3 totals 14 residues. The CDR3 DNA reads as TGTGCCAGCTCACCAGAGAGAACAGGAAACATTCAGTACTTC. Translation gives CASSPERTGNIQYF.

This clone occurred once. The V call is TRBV5-6, the J call TRBJ2-5; D perhaps matches TRBD1 (6 bases). Germline V gene lookup returns CDR1 SGHDT and CDR2 YYEEEE. The CDR3 is 16 residues long. V was trimmed by 3 bases and J by 2 bases, leaving 17 bases between them. The CDR3 region has the DNA TGTGCCAGCAGCTCCGCCCCACAGGGCCGGCAAGAGACCCAGTACTTC. It specifies CASSSAPQGRQETQYF.

The chain employs TRBV18 and TRBJ1-1; D unclear. The V end was cut by 5 bases, the J end by 5 bases, with 9 bases between. The germline V gene has CDR1 KGHSH and CDR2 LQKENI. This CDR3 region has 12 residues. The chain's CDR3 is CASSSDETEAFF. CDR3 DNA sequence: TGTGCCAGCTCATCCGACGAGACTGAAGCTTTCTTT.

The chain carries TRBV3-1 (or the pseudogene TRBV3-2) and TRBJ2-6, with TRBD1 matching 9 bases. From germline, CDR1 is LGHDT and CDR2 YNNKEL (reference sequence). The CDR3 totals 18 residues. The J segment lost 1 base and the V segment lost 7 bases, leaving 11 bases of the junction unmatched. The CDR3 nucleotides are TGTGCCAGCACTTGGTCGGGACAGGGATTGTCTGGGGCCAACGTCCTGACTTTC. Encoded protein: CASTWSGQGLSGANVLTF.

The chain recombines TRBV3-1 (or the pseudogene TRBV3-2) with TRBJ2-2, with D perhaps TRBD2 (6 bases). The CDR3 has 16 amino acids. Germline lookup yields CDR1 LGHDT and CDR2 YNNKEL (reference sequence). V was trimmed by 4 bases and J by 4 bases, leaving 16 bases between them. CDR3 bases: TGTGCCAGCAGCCTTTCCCGGGACTTAACCACCGGGGAGCTGTTTTTT. It specifies CASSLSRDLTTGELFF.

The rearrangement joins TRBV14 to TRBJ2-7; 8 bases fit TRBD2. The CDR3 runs to 14 residues. Losses at the gene ends were 8 bases for V and 3 bases for J; bases not matched to a gene: 9. Germline V gene data show CDR1 as SGHDN and CDR2 as FVKESK. The CDR3 is CASPPPREGYEQYF. The DNA for the CDR3 is TGTGCCAGCCCCCCCCCACGGGAGGGCTACGAGCAGTACTTC.

This chain joins TRBV11-2 and TRBJ2-1; the match to TRBD2 covers 7 bases. Trimming cost V 5 bases and J 4 bases; bases outside gene matches: 5. From germline, CDR1 is SGHAT and CDR2 FQNNGV. The CDR3 is 14 amino acids. The CDR3 sequence is CASSRAGVYNEQFF. CDR3 sequence (DNA): TGTGCCAGCAGCCGCGCGGGGGTGTACAATGAGCAGTTCTTC.

The chain carries TRBV5-1 and TRBJ2-1, with D possibly being TRBD1 (6 bases). V shed 0 bases and J shed 5 bases, with 12 bases lying between them. Germline V gene sequence: CDR1 SGHRS, CDR2 YFSETQ. The CDR3 extends over 15 amino acids. CDR3 coding DNA: TGCGCCAGCAGCTTGGGGGGGACATACGACAATGAGCAGTTCTTC. Its protein product is CASSLGGTYDNEQFF. Full variable domain (outside the CDR3, taken from reference TRBV5-1 and TRBJ2-1): KAGVTQTPRYLIKTRGQQVTLSCSPISGHRSVSWYQQTPGQGLQFLFEYFSETQRNKGNFPGRFSGRQFSNSRSEMNVSTLELGDSALYLCASSLGGTYDNEQFFGPGTRLTVL.

V is TRBV24-1 and J is TRBJ1-6; 10 nucleotides align to TRBD1. CDR3 length: 13 residues. CDR1 is KGHDR and CDR2 is SFDVKD in the germline V gene. The CDR3, as DNA: TGTGACATGCGGGGACAGGGGTCCTCACCCCTCCACTTT. Residues: CDMRGQGSSPLHF.

This clone was detected only once. This chain links TRBV6-5 with TRBJ1-1; D gene uncertain. The germline gives CDR1 MNHEY, CDR2 SVGAGI. The CDR3 consists of 11 residues. V lost 8 bases and J lost 6, with 10 bases in between. CDR3 amino acids: CASGWIAEAFF. The DNA for the CDR3 is TGTGCCAGCGGGTGGATAGCTGAAGCTTTCTTT.

A few counts support this clone. The chain is built from TRBV7-8 and TRBJ2-1; TRBD2 matches 9 bases. The CDR3 sequence is 16 residues long. V was pared by 5 bases and J by 5 bases, with 10 bases of the junction left unmatched. CDR1 SGHVS and CDR2 FQNEAQ come from the germline V gene. CDR3 region: CASSAPVAGANNEQFF. CDR3 nucleotides: TGTGCCAGCAGCGCTCCAGTAGCGGGGGCCAACAATGAGCAGTTCTTC.

This clone has only a few counts. The chain combines TRBV9 with TRBJ2-7; D is unresolved. Germline V gives CDR1 SGDLS, CDR2 YYNGEE. V dropped 1 base and J dropped 2 bases, with 10 bases sitting between them. This CDR3 comprises 14 residues. The CDR3 spells CASSVRSVPYEQYF. The CDR3 coding sequence is TGTGCCAGCAGCGTAAGGAGTGTGCCCTACGAGCAGTACTTC. Using reference TRBV9 and TRBJ2-7 for the parts outside the CDR3, the full variable domain is DSGVTQTPKHLITATGQRVTLRCSPRSGDLSVYWYQQSLDQGLQFLIQYYNGEERAKGNILERFSAQQFPDLHSELNLSSLELGDSALYFCASSVRSVPYEQYFGPGTRLTVT.

The chain has TRBV30 and TRBJ2-4; D remains unclear. Germline assignment: CDR1 GTSNPN and CDR2 SVGIG (reference sequence). The germline V and J ends were trimmed by 6 bases and 3 bases, with 15 bases remaining between them. The CDR3 consists of 14 residues. CDR3 loop: CACVTGGGKNIQYF. The CDR3 bases are TGTGCCTGTGTAACGGGTGGCGGCAAAAACATTCAGTACTTC.

This rearrangement joins TRBV30 to TRBJ1-2, with TRBD1 matching over 10 bases. CDR1 GTSNPN and CDR2 SVGIG come from the germline V gene (reference sequence). With V trimmed by 3 bases and J by 6 bases, 7 bases remained unmatched. This CDR3 spans 14 amino acids. The CDR3 loop reads CAWRGPGTGDGYTF. CDR3 nucleotides: TGTGCCTGGAGAGGCCCCGGGACAGGGGATGGCTACACCTTC.

The gene calls are TRBV14 and TRBJ2-2; D not certain. The germline CDR1 and CDR2 sequences are SGHDN and FVKESK. Trimming took 1 base from V and 0 from J, leaving 9 bases between them. The CDR3 runs to 16 residues. Written as DNA, the CDR3 is TGTGCCAGCAGCCAAGTGAGCAGCGCGAACACCGGGGAGCTGTTTTTT. Translated: CASSQVSSANTGELFF.

This clone was counted a single time. The J gene is TRBJ2-3, the V gene TRBV7-6, with D uncertain. Germline V gene data show CDR1 as SGHVS and CDR2 as FNYEAQ. There are 14 residues in the CDR3. Trimming took 3 bases from V and 1 from J, leaving 8 bases between them. The CDR3 spells CASSFQYGTDTQYF. For the CDR3, the DNA is TGTGCCAGCAGCTTTCAATACGGCACAGATACGCAGTATTTT.

The chain carries TRBV30 and TRBJ2-1; 8 nucleotides align to TRBD2. This CDR3 contains 16 residues. The J segment lost 8 bases and the V segment lost 0 bases, leaving 12 bases of the junction unmatched. Per germline, CDR1 GTSNPN and CDR2 SVGIG (reference sequence). CDR3 amino acids: CAWSVPQTGGADEQFF. In DNA, the CDR3 is TGTGCCTGGAGTGTACCCCAAACGGGAGGGGCGGATGAGCAGTTCTTC. Drawing the rest from reference TRBV30 and TRBJ2-1, the complete variable domain is SQTIHQWPATLVQPVGSPLSLECTVEGTSNPNLYWYRQAAGRGLQLLFYSVGIGQISSEVPQNLSASRPQDRQFILSSKKLLLSDSGFYLCAWSVPQTGGADEQFFGPGTRLTVL.

The chain recombines TRBV27 with TRBJ2-3; TRBD1 is a possible D gene (5 bases). The CDR3 covers 14 residues. Germline V gene data show CDR1 as MNHEY and CDR2 as SMNVEV (reference sequence). V shed 2 bases and J shed 4 bases, with 10 bases lying between them. For the CDR3, the DNA is TGTGCCAGCAGTTTAGGGGTAGGGGCAGATACGCAGTATTTT. Protein product: CASSLGVGADTQYF.

This clone was seen a single time. The chain has TRBV11-2 and TRBJ1-2, with 7 bases fitting TRBD1. The V and J ends lost 6 bases and 13 bases, in that order; junction bases with no gene match: 14. Germline CDR1 and CDR2: SGHAT and FQNNGV. This CDR3 has 13 residues. The CDR3 reads CASSPPGDSGCTF. In nucleotides, the CDR3 is TGTGCCAGCAGTCCTCCTGGGGACAGCGGGTGCACCTTC.

The rearrangement uses TRBV2 and TRBJ1-1; TRBD1 matches 11 bases. This CDR3 is built from 15 residues. The trim removed 5 bases at V and 7 bases at J, leaving 9 bases unmatched. Looked up from germline, CDR1 is SNHLY and CDR2 is FYNNEI. CDR3 region: CASSPPGQGVNEAFF. DNA for the CDR3: TGTGCCAGCAGTCCACCGGGACAGGGGGTGAATGAAGCTTTCTTT.

The chain joins TRBV11-3 to TRBJ2-1; possibly TRBD2 for D (6 bases). The CDR3 contains 18 residues. Germline CDR1 reads SGHNT; CDR2 reads YENEEA. V shed 2 bases and J shed 5 bases, with 22 bases lying between them. The CDR3 loop reads CASSLSAWPGGVNNEQFF. In DNA, the CDR3 is TGTGCCAGCAGCTTATCAGCATGGCCGGGCGGGGTGAACAATGAGCAGTTCTTC.

For the CDR3, the DNA is TGTGCCAGCAGCCCGATCCTAGCGGGGGGCGGAACTAGCACAGATACGCAGTATTTT. Residues: CASSPILAGGGTSTDTQYF. This chain uses TRBV11-2 with TRBJ2-3; 11 nucleotides line up with TRBD2. This CDR3 has 19 residues. Germline values: CDR1 SGHAT, CDR2 FQNNGV. Trimming at V came to 5 bases and at J to 0 bases, leaving 13 bases not matched to a gene.

The V call is TRBV6-1, the J call TRBJ2-7; D may match TRBD1 or TRBD2 (5 bases each). CDR3 size: 14 residues. Trimming pared 1 base from V and 4 bases from J, leaving 11 bases between. Germline loops: CDR1 MNHNS, CDR2 SASEGT. CDR3 coding DNA: TGTGCCAGCAGTGAAGTAGGGACCACTTACGAGCAGTACTTC. It encodes CASSEVGTTYEQYF.